This TCR beta chain comes out of a study of cytomegalovirus exposure and HLA in healthy donors. Germline lookup yields CDR1 SGHTA and CDR2 FQGNSA. The CDR3 sequence is 15 residues long. V lost 1 base to trimming and J lost 1 base, with 8 bases between them. Notes on the study in general: TRBV6-2, TRBV6-3 and some other V segments were unresolvable in 87-base-pair reads.

On this clone itself: Its antigen is not known.

The PCR made use of 60 Vbeta and 13 Jbeta primers. Profiled with immunoSEQ multiplex PCR; TCRdb holds only in-frame clones, not every one. The listing contains 65,000 to 90,000 clones. The chain combines TRBV7-2 with TRBJ1-5; D is possibly TRBD1 (6 bases). What was sequenced was PBMCs. This sequence was found in a female donor in good health and CMV-seropositive. Written as DNA, the CDR3 is TGTGCCAGCAGCTTAGGCCAGGGGAGCAATCAGCCCCAGCATTTT. Its protein is CASSLGQGSNQPQHF. Full variable domain (missing parts from reference TRBV7-2 and TRBJ1-5): GAGVSQSPSNKVTEKGKDVELRCDPISGHTALYWYRQSLGQGLEFLIYFQGNSAPDKSGLPSDRFSAERTGGSVSTLTIQRTQQEDSAVYLCASSLGQGSNQPQHFGDGTRLSIL.